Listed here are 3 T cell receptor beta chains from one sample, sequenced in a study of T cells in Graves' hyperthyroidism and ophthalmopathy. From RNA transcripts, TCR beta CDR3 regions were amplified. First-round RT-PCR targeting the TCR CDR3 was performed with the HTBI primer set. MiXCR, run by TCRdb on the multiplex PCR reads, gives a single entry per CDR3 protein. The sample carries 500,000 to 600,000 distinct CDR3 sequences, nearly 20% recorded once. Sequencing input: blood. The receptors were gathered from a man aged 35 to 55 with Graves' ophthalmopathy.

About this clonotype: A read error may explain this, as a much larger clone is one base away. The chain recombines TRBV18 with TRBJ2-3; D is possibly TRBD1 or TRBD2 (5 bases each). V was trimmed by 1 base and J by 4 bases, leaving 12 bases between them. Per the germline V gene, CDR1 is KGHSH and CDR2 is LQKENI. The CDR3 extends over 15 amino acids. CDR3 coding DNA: TGTGCCAGCTCACCACTGGTATTGGGGGCAGATACGCAGTATTTT. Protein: CASSPLVLGADTQYF. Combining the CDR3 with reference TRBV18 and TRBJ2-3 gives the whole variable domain NAGVMQNPRHLVRRRGQEARLRCSPMKGHSHVYWYRQLPEEGLKFMVYLQKENIIDESGMPKERFSAEFPKEGPSILRIQQVVRGDSAAYFCASSPLVLGADTQYFGPGTRLTVL.

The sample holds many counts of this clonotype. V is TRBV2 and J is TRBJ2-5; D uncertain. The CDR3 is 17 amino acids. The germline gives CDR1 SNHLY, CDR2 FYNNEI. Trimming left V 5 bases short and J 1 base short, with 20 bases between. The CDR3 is CASSQKNYYYSQETQYF. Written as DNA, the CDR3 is TGTGCCAGCAGTCAAAAGAACTATTACTACAGCCAAGAGACCCAGTACTTC.

CDR3 amino acids: CASSYLAAGVYTQYF. The CDR3 coding sequence is TGTGCCAGCAGTTACCTAGCGGCGGGGGTTTATACGCAGTATTTT. The rearrangement links TRBV27 to TRBJ2-3; 7 nucleotides line up with TRBD2. V lost 4 bases and J lost 7; bases outside the gene matches: 11. Germline V gene data show CDR1 as MNHEY and CDR2 as SMNVEV (reference sequence). The CDR3 spans 15 residues.